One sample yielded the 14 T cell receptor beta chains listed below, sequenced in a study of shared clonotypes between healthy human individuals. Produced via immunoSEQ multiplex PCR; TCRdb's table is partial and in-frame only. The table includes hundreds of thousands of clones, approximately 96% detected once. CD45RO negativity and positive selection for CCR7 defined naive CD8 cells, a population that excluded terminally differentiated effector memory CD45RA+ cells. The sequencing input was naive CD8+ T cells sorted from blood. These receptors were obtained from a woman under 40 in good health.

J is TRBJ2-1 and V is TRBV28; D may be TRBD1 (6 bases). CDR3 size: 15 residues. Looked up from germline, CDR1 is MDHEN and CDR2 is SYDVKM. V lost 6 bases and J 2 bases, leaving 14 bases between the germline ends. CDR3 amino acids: CASSPGTLAYNEQFF. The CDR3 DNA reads TGTGCCAGCAGCCCCGGGACACTCGCCTACAATGAGCAGTTCTTC.

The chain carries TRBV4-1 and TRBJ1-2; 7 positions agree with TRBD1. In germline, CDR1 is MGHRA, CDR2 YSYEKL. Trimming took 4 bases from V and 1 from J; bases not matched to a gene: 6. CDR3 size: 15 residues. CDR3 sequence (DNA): TGCGCCAGCAGCCCCAGGGGGGCAGGTAACTATGGCTACACCTTC. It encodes CASSPRGAGNYGYTF.

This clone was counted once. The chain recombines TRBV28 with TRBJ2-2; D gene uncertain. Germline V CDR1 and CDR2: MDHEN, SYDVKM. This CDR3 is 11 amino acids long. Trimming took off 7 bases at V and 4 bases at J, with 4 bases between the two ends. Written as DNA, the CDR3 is TGTGCCAGCACTTCCACCGGGGAGCTGTTTTTT. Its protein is CASTSTGELFF.

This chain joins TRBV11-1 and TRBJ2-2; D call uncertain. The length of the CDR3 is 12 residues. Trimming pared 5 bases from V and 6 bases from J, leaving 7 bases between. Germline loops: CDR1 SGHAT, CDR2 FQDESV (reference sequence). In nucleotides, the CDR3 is TGTGCCAGCAGCCCTGTACCCGGGGAGCTGTTTTTT. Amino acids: CASSPVPGELFF.

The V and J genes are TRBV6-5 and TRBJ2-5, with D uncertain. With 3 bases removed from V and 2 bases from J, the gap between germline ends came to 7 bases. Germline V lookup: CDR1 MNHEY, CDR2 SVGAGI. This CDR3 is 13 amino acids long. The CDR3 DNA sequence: TGTGCCAGCAGTTATTCCAGACAAGAGACCCAGTACTTC. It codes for CASSYSRQETQYF.

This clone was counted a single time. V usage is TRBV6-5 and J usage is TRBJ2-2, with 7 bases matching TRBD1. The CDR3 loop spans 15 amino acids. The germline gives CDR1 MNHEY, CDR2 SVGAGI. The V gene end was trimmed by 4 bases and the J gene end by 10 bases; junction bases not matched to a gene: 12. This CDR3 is CASSSDRVVLSELFF. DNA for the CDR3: TGTGCCAGCAGTTCCGACAGGGTCGTATTATCGGAGCTGTTTTTT.

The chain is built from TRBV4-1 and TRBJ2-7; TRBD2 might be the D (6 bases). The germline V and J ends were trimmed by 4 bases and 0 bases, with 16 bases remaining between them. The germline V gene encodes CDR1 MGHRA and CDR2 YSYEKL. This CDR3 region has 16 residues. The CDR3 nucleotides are TGCGCCAGCAGCCGGGAGGTTTACTACAGCTCCTACGAGCAGTACTTC. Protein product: CASSREVYYSSYEQYF.

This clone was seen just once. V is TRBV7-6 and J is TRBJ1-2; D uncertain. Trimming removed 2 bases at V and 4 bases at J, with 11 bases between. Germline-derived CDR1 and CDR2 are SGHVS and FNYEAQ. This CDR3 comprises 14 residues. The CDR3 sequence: CASSLSPPAYGYTF. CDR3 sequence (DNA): TGTGCCAGCAGCTTATCCCCACCGGCCTATGGCTACACCTTC.

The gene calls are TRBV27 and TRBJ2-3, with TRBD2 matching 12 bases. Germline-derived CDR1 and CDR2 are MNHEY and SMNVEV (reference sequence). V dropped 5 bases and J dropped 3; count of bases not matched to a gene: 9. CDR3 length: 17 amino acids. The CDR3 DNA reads TGTGCCAGCAGTAGAGTCCTAGCGGGAGGGAGTACAGATACGCAGTATTTT. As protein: CASSRVLAGGSTDTQYF.

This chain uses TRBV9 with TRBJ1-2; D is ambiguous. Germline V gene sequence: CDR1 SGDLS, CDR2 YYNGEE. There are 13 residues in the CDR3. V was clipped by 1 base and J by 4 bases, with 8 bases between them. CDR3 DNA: TGTGCCAGCAGCGTATGGGCTGGCTATGGCTACACCTTC. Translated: CASSVWAGYGYTF.

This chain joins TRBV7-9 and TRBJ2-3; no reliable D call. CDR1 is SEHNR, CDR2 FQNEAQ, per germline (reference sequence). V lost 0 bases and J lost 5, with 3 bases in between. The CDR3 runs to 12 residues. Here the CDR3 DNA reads TGTGCCAGCAGCTTAGCCGTAGATACGCAGTATTTT. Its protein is CASSLAVDTQYF.

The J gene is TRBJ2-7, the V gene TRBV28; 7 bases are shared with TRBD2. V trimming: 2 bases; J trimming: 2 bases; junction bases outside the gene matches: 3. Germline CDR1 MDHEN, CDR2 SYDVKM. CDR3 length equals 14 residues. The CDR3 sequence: CASSLPGTTYEQYF. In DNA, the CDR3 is TGTGCCAGCAGTTTACCCGGGACTACCTACGAGCAGTACTTC.

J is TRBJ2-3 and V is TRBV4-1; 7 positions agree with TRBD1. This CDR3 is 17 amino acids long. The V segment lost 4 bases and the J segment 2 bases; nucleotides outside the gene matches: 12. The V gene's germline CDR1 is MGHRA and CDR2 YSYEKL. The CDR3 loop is CASSPLPGQRTTDTQYF. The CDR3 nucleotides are TGCGCCAGCAGCCCCCTCCCGGGACAGCGAACCACAGATACGCAGTATTTT.

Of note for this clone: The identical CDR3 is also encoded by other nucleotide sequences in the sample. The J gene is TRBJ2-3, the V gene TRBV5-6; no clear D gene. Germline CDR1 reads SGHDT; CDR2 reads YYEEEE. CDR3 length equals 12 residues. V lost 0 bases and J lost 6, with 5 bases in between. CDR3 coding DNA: TGTGCCAGCAGCTTGGGAGTGGATACGCAGTATTTT. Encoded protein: CASSLGVDTQYF.